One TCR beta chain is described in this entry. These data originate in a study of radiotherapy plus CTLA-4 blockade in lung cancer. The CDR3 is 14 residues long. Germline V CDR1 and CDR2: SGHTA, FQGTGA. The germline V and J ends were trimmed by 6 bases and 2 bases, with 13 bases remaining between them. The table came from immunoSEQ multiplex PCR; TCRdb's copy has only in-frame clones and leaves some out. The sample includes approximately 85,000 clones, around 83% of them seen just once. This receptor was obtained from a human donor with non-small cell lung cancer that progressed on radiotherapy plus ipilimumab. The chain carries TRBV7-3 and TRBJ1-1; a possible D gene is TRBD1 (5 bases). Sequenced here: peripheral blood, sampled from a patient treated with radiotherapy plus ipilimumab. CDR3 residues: CASRGGGPNTEAFF. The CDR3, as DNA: TGTGCCAGCAGGGGGGGAGGACCTAACACTGAAGCTTTCTTT. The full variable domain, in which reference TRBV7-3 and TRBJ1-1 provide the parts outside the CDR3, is GAGVSQTPSNKVTEKGKYVELRCDPISGHTALYWYRQSLGQGPEFLIYFQGTGAADDSGLPNDRFFAVRPEGSVSTLKIQRTERGDSAVYLCASRGGGPNTEAFFGQGTRLTVV.